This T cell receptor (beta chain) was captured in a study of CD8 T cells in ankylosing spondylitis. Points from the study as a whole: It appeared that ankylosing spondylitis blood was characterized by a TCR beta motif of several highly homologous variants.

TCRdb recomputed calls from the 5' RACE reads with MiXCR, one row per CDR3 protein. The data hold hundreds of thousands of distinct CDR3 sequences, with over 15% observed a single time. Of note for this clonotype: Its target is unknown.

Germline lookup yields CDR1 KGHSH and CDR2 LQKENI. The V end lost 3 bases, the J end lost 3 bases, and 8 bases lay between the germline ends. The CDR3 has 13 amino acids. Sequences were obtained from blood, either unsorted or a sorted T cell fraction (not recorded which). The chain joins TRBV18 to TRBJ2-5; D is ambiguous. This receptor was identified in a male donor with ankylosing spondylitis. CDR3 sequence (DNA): TGTGCCAGCTCACCGGTGCCGAAAGAGACCCAGTACTTC. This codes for CASSPVPKETQYF.